The 7 T cell receptor beta chains reported below all come from one sample, sequenced in a study of cytomegalovirus exposure and HLA in healthy donors. The PCR employed 60 Vbeta primers together with 13 Jbeta primers. The table came from immunoSEQ multiplex PCR; TCRdb's copy has only in-frame clones and leaves some out. The data contain more than 95,000 clones, around 75% of them singletons. Input material: PBMCs. These receptor sequences come from a woman aged 45-59 years in good health and CMV-seronegative.

The chain has TRBV5-6 and TRBJ2-5; D perhaps matches TRBD1 (6 bases). The assigned J gene may be wrong: the sequence end matches TRBJ2-7 better. The CDR3 consists of 15 residues. Looked up from germline, CDR1 is SGHDT and CDR2 is YYEEEE. CDR3 nucleotide sequence: TGTGCCAGCAGCTTACAGGGAAGTGACGCCTACGAGCAGTACTTC. Protein product: CASSLQGSDAYEQYF.

This clone was observed a few times. V gene TRBV19 combines with J gene TRBJ2-2, with TRBD1 identical over 10 bases. The V gene end was trimmed by 7 bases and the J gene end by 7 bases; junction bases not matched to a gene: 6. Per the germline V gene, CDR1 is LNHDA and CDR2 is SQIVND (reference sequence). CDR3 size: 14 residues. The CDR3 region has the DNA TGTGCCAGTACTTGGACAGGGGGATTCGGGGAGCTGTTTTTT. Amino acid sequence: CASTWTGGFGELFF.

This chain uses TRBV28 with TRBJ1-3; D might be TRBD1 (6 bases). This CDR3 is built from 15 residues. The germline V and J ends were trimmed by 6 bases and 2 bases, with 14 bases remaining between them. The germline CDR1 and CDR2 sequences are MDHEN and SYDVKM. CDR3 loop: CASSPGTLPGNTIYF. DNA for the CDR3: TGTGCCAGCAGCCCAGGGACACTCCCTGGAAACACCATATATTTT.

The CDR3 loop is CASSPLAGTDTQYF. The CDR3 nucleotides read TGTGCCAGCAGTCCTTTAGCGGGTACAGATACGCAGTATTTT. The rearrangement uses TRBV6-4 and TRBJ2-3; TRBD2 aligns across 7 bases. Germline V gene lookup returns CDR1 MRHNA and CDR2 SNTAGT. CDR3 length: 14 amino acids. Losses at the gene ends were 5 bases for V and 3 bases for J; bases not matched to a gene: 5.

The CDR3 region has the DNA TGTGCCAGCAGCCCTAGTCCAGGGGACGAGCAGTACTTC. It is translated as CASSPSPGDEQYF. The chain recombines TRBV7-8 with TRBJ2-5, with TRBD1 as a possible D gene (6 bases). The end of the DNA fits TRBJ2-7 better, so the J call may be wrong. The CDR3 runs to 13 residues. Germline CDR1 and CDR2: SGHVS and FQNEAQ.

The V gene is TRBV11-3, the J gene TRBJ2-1; TRBD2 aligns across 7 bases. There are 15 residues in the CDR3. Germline CDR1 SGHNT, CDR2 YENEEA. J was trimmed by 3 bases and V by 4 bases; bases with no gene match: 6. The CDR3 region has the DNA TGTGCCAGCAGCTCAAACCCGGGGGGCTACAATGAGCAGTTCTTC. Amino acids: CASSSNPGGYNEQFF.

This chain links TRBV5-1 with TRBJ1-1; unclear D gene. Germline V gene data show CDR1 as SGHRS and CDR2 as YFSETQ. This CDR3 has 15 residues. V lost 1 base to trimming and J lost 0 bases, with 10 bases between them. Here the CDR3 DNA reads TGCGCCAGCAGCTTGATTTCCTATTTGAACACTGAAGCTTTCTTT. It encodes CASSLISYLNTEAFF.